The present T cell receptor (beta chain) was sequenced within a study of regulatory T cells in long-lasting Graves disease. To make TCR beta libraries, researchers used iRepertoire HTBI primers and Arm-PCR of CDR3 regions. TCRdb redid the calling of the multiplex PCR reads with MiXCR, one entry per CDR3 protein. This sample has approximately 360,000 distinct CDR3 sequences, with roughly 20% found just once. This CDR3 has 14 amino acids. V lost 0 bases and J 3 bases, leaving 8 bases between the germline ends. Time point denoted: persistent/refractory GD, antithyroid drugs over 5 years with positive TRAb. PBMC RNA served as the TCR library source. This clonotype appeared many times.

The V and J genes are TRBV12-3 or TRBV12-4 and TRBJ2-5; no clear D. The sample was peripheral blood mononuclear cells (PBMCs), taken when the disease was refractory, from a patient treated with antithyroid drugs. The TCR originated in a woman aged 40-49 years with Graves disease. CDR3 sequence reads: CASSLAGFEETQYF. The CDR3 nucleotides are TGTGCCAGCAGTTTAGCGGGGTTTGAAGAGACCCAGTACTTC.